These 20 T cell receptor beta chains share one sample of origin, sequenced in a study of T cell clusters in autoimmune cytopenias. About 37,500 genome equivalents of blood DNA were amplified for TRB. One tube held mixed TRB-A and TRB-B primer pools for touch-down PCR. TCRdb reprocessed the multiplex PCR reads and keeps a single row for each CDR3 protein, giving no DNA. The listing contains about 15,000 distinct CDR3 sequences. The sequencing input was peripheral blood. Source of these receptors: a human donor with an autoimmune cytopenia or autoimmune hepatitis (not recorded which).

The rearrangement links TRBV6-5 to TRBJ2-7; TCRdb reports TRBD1, a call that lacks DNA to check it against. The CDR3 covers 16 residues. Germline CDR1 MNHEY, CDR2 SVGAGI. This chain's CDR3 is CASSRDPGQGTYEQYF.

The CDR3: CASRTERQGDEKLFF. The chain links TRBV6-4 to TRBJ1-4; TCRdb outputs TRBD1, but without DNA this stays unchecked. Germline lookup yields CDR1 MRHNA and CDR2 SNTAGT. The CDR3 loop spans 15 amino acids.

Measured by frequency, this clonotype is medium-sized (0.01 to 0.1%). The chain joins TRBV6-5 to TRBJ2-3; the TRBD2 assignment by TCRdb is unverifiable without DNA. CDR1 is MNHEY and CDR2 is SVGAGI in the germline V gene. CDR3 size: 18 residues. This CDR3 reads CASSMGLAGGPGGGTQYF.

The chain joins TRBV5-6 to TRBJ1-6; TCRdb gives TRBD1 as the D gene, but with no DNA this cannot be confirmed. The length of the CDR3 is 15 residues. Germline V gene data show CDR1 as SGHDT and CDR2 as YYEEEE. The chain's CDR3 is CASSLLSGRNSPLHF.

V usage is TRBV5-5 and J usage is TRBJ1-1. CDR1 and CDR2 from the germline V gene are SGHKS and YYEKEE (reference sequence). The CDR3 extends over 11 amino acids. CDR3 sequence: CASSSMTEAFF.

The chain couples TRBV6-1 to TRBJ2-3; TCRdb's D call of TRBD1 is untestable without DNA. CDR3 length: 15 amino acids. The germline CDR1 and CDR2 sequences are MNHNS and SASEGT. CDR3 region: CASSNGQGATDTQYF.

Its frequency marks this clonotype as medium-sized. V usage is TRBV6-5 and J usage is TRBJ1-6. CDR3 length equals 16 residues. Germline V gene lookup returns CDR1 MNHEY and CDR2 SVGAGI. The CDR3 reads CASSRTLSSYNSPLHF.

This chain links TRBV6-1 with TRBJ2-7; TCRdb's D gene call, TRBD2, goes unchecked for lack of DNA. CDR1 is MNHNS, CDR2 SASEGT, per germline. This CDR3 is built from 12 residues. The CDR3 region is CASSAGTTKAYF.

The J gene is TRBJ2-1, the V gene TRBV6-4; with no DNA, the TCRdb D assignment of TRBD2 cannot be verified. This CDR3 region has 14 residues. Germline V gene sequence: CDR1 MRHNA, CDR2 SNTAGT. The CDR3 here is CASSASGPYNEQFF.

This chain joins TRBV20-1 and TRBJ2-5; TCRdb's assignment of TRBD1 cannot be checked, as there is no DNA. CDR1 and CDR2 (germline): DFQATT, SNEGSKA (reference sequence). The CDR3 length is 15 residues. CDR3 protein: CSAREDRGEAETQYF.

The rearrangement uses TRBV6-1 and TRBJ1-2; the TCRdb D gene call, TRBD1, has no DNA to confirm it. The germline gives CDR1 MNHNS, CDR2 SASEGT. The CDR3 runs 17 residues. This CDR3 is CASSEAGAALVNYGYTF.

This clonotype counts as medium-sized by frequency. The V gene is TRBV29-1, the J gene TRBJ2-5; TCRdb reports TRBD1, a call that lacks DNA to check it against. The CDR3 extends over 13 amino acids. The germline V gene encodes CDR1 SQVTM and CDR2 ANQGSEA. The CDR3 region is CSGSPGQITAQYF.

Considering frequency, this clonotype is medium-sized. J is TRBJ2-2 and V is TRBV29-1; absent DNA, TCRdb's TRBD1 call cannot be checked. This CDR3 region has 12 residues. In germline, CDR1 is SQVTM, CDR2 ANQGSEA. This chain's CDR3 is CSGGQGAGELFF.

The chain carries TRBV19 and TRBJ1-2. The length of the CDR3 is 18 residues. From germline, CDR1 is LNHDA and CDR2 SQIVND (reference sequence). CDR3 sequence: CASSRTSGTRGANYGYTF.

The chain joins TRBV6-5 to TRBJ1-5; without DNA, the TCRdb call of TRBD1 cannot be checked. In germline, CDR1 is MNHEY, CDR2 SVGAGI. The CDR3 extends over 15 amino acids. The CDR3 loop is CASSPQGLGSQPQHF.

The chain combines TRBV6-5 with TRBJ1-1; the TCRdb D gene call, TRBD1, has no DNA to confirm it. The CDR3 loop spans 14 amino acids. The V gene's germline CDR1 is MNHEY and CDR2 SVGAGI. CDR3 residues: CASSPQVQGTEAFF.

The chain employs TRBV29-1 and TRBJ1-2. The CDR3 is 14 amino acids. Germline V lookup: CDR1 SQVTM, CDR2 ANQGSEA. CDR3 protein: CSVESQAGSYGYTF.

This CDR3 reads CASSLQQSSYEQYF. The chain carries TRBV11-1 and TRBJ2-7. The CDR3 contains 14 residues. Germline assignment: CDR1 SGHAT and CDR2 FQDESV (reference sequence).

This rearrangement joins TRBV6-5 to TRBJ1-2; absent DNA, TCRdb's TRBD1 call cannot be checked. The CDR3 is 15 residues long. Germline values: CDR1 MNHEY, CDR2 SVGAGI. The CDR3 reads CASSSPGTGGYGYTF.

This clonotype counts as medium-sized by frequency. The chain has TRBV29-1 and TRBJ1-2. The CDR3 extends over 12 amino acids. From germline, CDR1 is SQVTM and CDR2 ANQGSEA. This CDR3 is CSVEGYDYGYTF.